The rows below give T cell receptor beta chains drawn from one sample of a study of cytomegalovirus exposure and HLA in healthy donors. The data were produced by immunoSEQ multiplex PCR, yet TCRdb's version contains in-frame clones alone and is incomplete. The sample has around 36,000 clones; about nine tenths are singletons. What was sequenced was PBMCs. All receptors come from a woman in her 40s in good health and CMV-seropositive. Each CDR3 is given with its conserved first and last residue. A D gene is named only where the DNA matches it firmly. Clone size is given for some rows only: seen once, a few or many times, or a class if the clone is expanded.

TRBV19	TRBJ1-3	.	.	CASTPDSSSGNTIYF	TGTGCCAGTACCCCGGACAGCAGCTCTGGAAACACCATATATTTT
TRBV6-5	TRBJ1-6	.	.	CASRPDSNNSPLHF	TGTGCCAGCAGACCGGACAGCAATAATTCACCCCTCCACTTT
TRBV6-5	TRBJ2-4	.	.	CASSYLAGSKNIQYF	TGTGCCAGCAGTTACTTGGCGGGGAGTAAAAACATTCAGTACTTC
TRBV29-1	TRBJ2-1	TRBD1	.	CSALDRGFVGFF	TGCAGCGCGCTGGACAGGGGCTTCGTCGGGTTCTTC
TRBV5-1	TRBJ2-7	TRBD1	.	CASSSGQGNYEQYF	TGCGCCAGCAGCTCCGGACAGGGAAACTACGAGCAGTACTTC
TRBV14	TRBJ2-3	TRBD2	.	CASSRTSGSDTQYF	TGTGCCAGCAGCAGGACTAGCGGTTCAGATACGCAGTATTTT
TRBV10-3	TRBJ2-2	TRBD2	.	CAISEAPSGVPNTGELFF	TGTGCCATCAGTGAAGCCCCTAGCGGGGTACCGAACACCGGGGAGCTGTTTTTT
TRBV27	TRBJ2-1	TRBD2	.	CASIKTSGGSYNEQFF	TGTGCCAGCATAAAGACTAGCGGGGGCTCCTACAATGAGCAGTTCTTC
TRBV28	TRBJ2-7	.	.	CASSSWGSGQYWPYF	TGTGCCAGCAGTTCGTGGGGTTCCGGACAGTACTGGCCCTACTTC
TRBV7-3	TRBJ2-7	.	.	CASSSTDGDFYEQYF	TGTGCCAGCAGCTCGACGGATGGGGACTTCTACGAGCAGTACTTC
TRBV6-6	TRBJ2-3	TRBD2	.	CASSYTGGADTQYF	TGTGCCAGCAGTTACACGGGGGGTGCAGATACGCAGTATTTT
TRBV28	TRBJ1-1	.	.	CASSPLGALEAFF	TGTGCCAGCAGCCCATTAGGAGCCCTTGAAGCTTTCTTT
TRBV6-5	TRBJ1-3	.	.	CASSYSRNSGNTIYF	TGTGCCAGCAGTTACTCCAGAAACTCTGGAAACACCATATATTTT
TRBV7-2	TRBJ2-2	TRBD1	.	CASSQGQAYTGELFF	TGTGCCAGCAGCCAGGGACAGGCCTACACCGGGGAGCTGTTTTTT
TRBV29-1	TRBJ1-2	.	.	CSVSHRVIGYTF	TGCAGCGTTTCCCACAGGGTTATTGGCTACACCTTC
TRBV11-2	TRBJ2-7	.	.	CASSLGTGREQYF	TGTGCCAGCAGCTTGGGAACAGGGAGAGAGCAGTACTTC
TRBV7-8	TRBJ2-7	TRBD2	.	CASSTGLAFHEQYF	TGTGCCAGCAGCACTGGACTAGCTTTCCACGAGCAGTACTTC
TRBV6-5	TRBJ1-1	.	.	CASVTREGSTEAFF	TGTGCCAGCGTCACAAGGGAGGGAAGCACTGAAGCTTTCTTT
TRBV6-5	TRBJ1-6	.	.	CASSPRTVISPLHF	TGTGCCAGCAGTCCGAGGACAGTTATCTCACCCCTCCACTTT
TRBV6-4	TRBJ1-2	.	.	CASSDPDSYGYTF	TGTGCCAGCAGTGATCCGGACAGCTATGGCTACACCTTC
TRBV19	TRBJ1-5	.	once	CASRQNRDQPQHF	TGTGCCAGTAGACAAAACAGGGATCAGCCCCAGCATTTT
TRBV6-4	TRBJ2-6	.	.	CASSDVGGSGANVLTF	TGTGCCAGCAGTGACGTCGGGGGCTCTGGGGCCAACGTCCTGACTTTC
TRBV6-5	TRBJ2-5	.	.	CASSVQGETQYF	TGTGCCAGCAGTGTGCAGGGGGAGACCCAGTACTTC
TRBV4-1	TRBJ2-3	TRBD2	.	CASSQDRTSGESSTDTQYF	TGCGCCAGCAGCCAAGATCGAACTAGCGGGGAATCTAGCACAGATACGCAGTATTTT
TRBV29-1	TRBJ2-1	.	.	CSVSHRGGSDEQFF	TGCAGCGTTTCGCACAGGGGGGGATCCGATGAGCAGTTCTTC
TRBV5-6	TRBJ2-5	.	.	CASSLVGGGVETQYF	TGTGCCAGCAGCTTGGTAGGTGGCGGTGTGGAGACCCAGTACTTC
TRBV10-2	TRBJ2-2	.	.	CASSGLALYTGELFF	TGCGCCAGCAGTGGGCTAGCCCTGTACACCGGGGAGCTGTTTTTT
TRBV7-9	TRBJ1-1	.	.	CASSLFGRTGRVNTEAFF	TGTGCCAGCAGCTTGTTTGGCCGGACGGGGAGAGTTAATACTGAAGCTTTCTTT
TRBV19	TRBJ2-1	.	.	CASTGTQTNEQFF	TGTGCCAGCACCGGGACTCAGACCAATGAGCAGTTCTTC
TRBV7-8	TRBJ1-1	.	.	CASSLGQQREAFF	TGTGCCAGCAGCTTAGGACAGCAGCGTGAAGCTTTCTTT
TRBV6-4	TRBJ2-1	.	.	CASSDSLSSYNEQFF	TGTGCCAGCAGTGACTCCCTAAGCTCCTACAATGAGCAGTTCTTC
TRBV2	TRBJ1-2	TRBD1	few	CASRGQGRGVDGYTF	TGTGCCAGCAGGGGACAGGGGAGGGGGGTAGATGGCTACACCTTC
TRBV7-9	TRBJ2-2	.	.	CASSLAPQQAGELFF	TGTGCCAGCAGCTTAGCGCCCCAGCAGGCCGGGGAGCTGTTTTTT
TRBV2	TRBJ2-3	.	.	CASSKQGGIVDTQYF	TGTGCCAGCAGTAAGCAGGGGGGCATTGTAGATACGCAGTATTTT
TRBV5-1	TRBJ2-7	TRBD1	.	CASSTGTGSPREQYF	TGCGCCAGCAGCACCGGGACAGGTTCCCCTCGTGAGCAGTACTTC
TRBV4-3	TRBJ1-6	.	.	CASSQATGNAGYNSPLHF	TGCGCCAGCAGCCAAGCTACAGGGAATGCTGGCTATAATTCACCCCTCCACTTT
TRBV9	TRBJ1-2	.	.	CASSVAIGQQYGHTF	TGTGCCAGCAGCGTGGCTATCGGACAGCAGTATGGCCACACCTTC
TRBV10-3	TRBJ2-5	.	.	CATHPGVQETQYF	TGTGCCACCCACCCGGGAGTCCAAGAGACCCAGTACTTC
TRBV9	TRBJ2-7	TRBD1	.	CASSDKGQTYEQYF	TGTGCCAGCAGCGACAAGGGACAGACCTACGAGCAGTACTTC
TRBV19	TRBJ1-4	.	.	CASTLQEPNEKLFF	TGTGCCAGTACTCTCCAGGAACCTAATGAAAAACTGTTTTTT
TRBV9	TRBJ1-1	TRBD1	.	CASSVTTGTGGRTEAFF	TGTGCCAGCAGCGTAACAACCGGGACAGGGGGCCGCACTGAAGCTTTCTTT
TRBV30	TRBJ2-7	.	.	CAWSVGGNYEQYF	TGTGCCTGGAGTGTTGGGGGGAACTACGAGCAGTACTTC
TRBV15	TRBJ1-4	TRBD1	.	CATSSLPDRGSEKLFF	TGTGCCACCAGCAGCCTCCCGGACAGGGGAAGCGAAAAACTGTTTTTT
TRBV19	TRBJ2-2	.	.	CASSGARELFF	TGTGCCAGTAGTGGGGCCCGGGAGCTGTTTTTT
TRBV5-1	TRBJ2-2	.	.	CASSLDRTANPTGELFF	TGCGCCAGCAGCTTGGATAGGACAGCGAATCCTACCGGGGAGCTGTTTTTT
TRBV6-4	TRBJ2-1	TRBD2	once	CASSDEAGLVHNEQFF	TGTGCCAGCAGTGACGAAGCGGGACTAGTCCACAATGAGCAGTTCTTC
TRBV4-3	TRBJ2-1	TRBD2	.	CASSRSPRTSSYNEQFF	TGCGCCAGCAGCCGTTCCCCCCGGACTAGCTCCTACAATGAGCAGTTCTTC
TRBV28	TRBJ1-5	TRBD1	.	CASETGTGVQPQHF	TGTGCCAGTGAGACCGGGACAGGGGTTCAGCCCCAGCATTTT
TRBV6-6	TRBJ1-1	TRBD1	.	CASRRRTGEAFF	TGTGCCAGCAGACGCCGGACAGGTGAAGCTTTCTTT
TRBV7-2	TRBJ2-2	TRBD2	.	CASSLWTSSTGELFF	TGTGCCAGCAGCTTATGGACTAGTTCGACCGGGGAGCTGTTTTTT
TRBV5-1	TRBJ1-5	TRBD1	.	CASRKDRSRNQPQHF	TGCGCCAGCAGAAAGGACAGGTCGCGCAATCAGCCCCAGCATTTT
TRBV25-1	TRBJ2-6	.	.	CASSSGYGDSGANVLTF	TGTGCCAGCAGTTCAGGTTACGGGGACTCTGGGGCCAACGTCCTGACTTTC
TRBV5-1	TRBJ2-5	TRBD2	once	CASSFSSGGAVETQYF	TGCGCCAGCAGCTTCTCTAGCGGGGGGGCGGTGGAGACCCAGTACTTC
TRBV11-2	TRBJ2-7	TRBD1	.	CASTLGSGGEQYF	TGTGCCAGCACTCTGGGGTCAGGGGGCGAGCAGTACTTC